The clone carrying this TCR beta chain has a handful of counts. Unmatched junction bases numbered 15, after V lost 4 bases and J lost 6 bases. The CDR3 has 16 amino acids. Germline V gives CDR1 SGHDT, CDR2 YYEEEE. Per the study methods: Reference gene primer amplification in the assay estimated nucleated cell counts. Clones were sequenced by immunoSEQ multiplex PCR, and TCRdb holds only the in-frame ones, with some missing. Clone size and the V and J calls come from that table; the DNA yielded D and trimming. The data show about 230,000 clones, approximately 84% seen once. The sample comes from a study of blood T cell repertoires in COVID-19. Study context: Both acute and convalescent COVID-19 samples were obtained from the United States, Italy and Spain. In each case, the material was cDNA or gDNA derived from T cells, B-cell-depleted T cells, or PBMCs.

The sequence came from an elderly woman with acute or convalescent COVID-19. Source material: peripheral blood. The V gene is TRBV5-6, the J gene TRBJ1-2; 7 bases align to TRBD1. The CDR3 DNA is TGTGCCAGCAGCCTGTACGCTACCGACAGGGAAAATGGCTACACCTTC. Translation: CASSLYATDRENGYTF.